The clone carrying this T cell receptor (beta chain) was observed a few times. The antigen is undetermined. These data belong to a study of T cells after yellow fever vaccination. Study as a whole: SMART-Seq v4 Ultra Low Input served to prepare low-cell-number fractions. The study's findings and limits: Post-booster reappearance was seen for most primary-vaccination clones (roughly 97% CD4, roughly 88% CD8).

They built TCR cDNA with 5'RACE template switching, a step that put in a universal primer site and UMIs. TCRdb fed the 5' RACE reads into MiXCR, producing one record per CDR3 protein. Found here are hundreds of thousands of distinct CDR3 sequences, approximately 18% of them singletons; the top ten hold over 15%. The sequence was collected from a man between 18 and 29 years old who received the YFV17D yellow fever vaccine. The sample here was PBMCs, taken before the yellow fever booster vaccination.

CDR3: CASRLSNEKLFF. CDR3 in DNA: TGTGCCAGCAGGTTAAGTAATGAAAAACTGTTTTTT. The gene calls are TRBV12-3 or TRBV12-4 and TRBJ1-4; D gene unclear. Trimming took 6 bases from V and 4 from J, leaving 6 bases between them. The CDR3 extends over 12 amino acids.